This T cell receptor (beta chain) derives from a study of early T cells in non-severe SARS-CoV-2 infection. Overall study: The study sequenced bulk RNA from unsorted whole blood, with chains unpaired.

Germline loops: CDR1 DFQATT, CDR2 SNEGSKA (reference sequence). This CDR3 comprises 12 residues. V was clipped by 4 bases and J by 3 bases; unmatched bases: 2. Unique molecular identifiers were attached to individual cDNA molecules. TCRdb ran MiXCR on the 5' RACE reads and lists one entry per CDR3 protein. In the table there are more than 55,000 distinct CDR3 sequences, less than 15% of which are singletons. A few counts support this clonotype. This sequence was found in an adult who was a healthcare worker with PCR-confirmed SARS-CoV-2 infection or an uninfected control (not recorded which). Source: whole blood, taken at baseline. V and J are TRBV20-1 and TRBJ2-5; TRBD1 matches 7 bases. CDR3 sequence (DNA): TGCAGTGCTATAGGGACAGAAGAGACCCAGTACTTC. The encoded protein is CSAIGTEETQYF.